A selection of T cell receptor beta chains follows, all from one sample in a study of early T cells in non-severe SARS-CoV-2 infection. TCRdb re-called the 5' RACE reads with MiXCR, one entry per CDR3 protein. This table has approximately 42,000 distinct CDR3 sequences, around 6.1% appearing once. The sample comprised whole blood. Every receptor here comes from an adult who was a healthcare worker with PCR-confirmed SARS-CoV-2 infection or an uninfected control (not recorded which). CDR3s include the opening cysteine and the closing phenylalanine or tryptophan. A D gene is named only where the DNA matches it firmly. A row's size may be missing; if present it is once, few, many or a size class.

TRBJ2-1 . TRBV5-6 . CASSWGALSNEQFF TGTGCCAGCAGCTGGGGGGCCCTTAGCAATGAGCAGTTCTTC
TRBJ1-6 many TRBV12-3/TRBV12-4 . CASSFIGRYNSPLHF TGTGCCAGCAGTTTTATAGGGCGGTATAATTCACCCCTCCACTTT
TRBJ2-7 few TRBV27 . CASTLHVGSSYEQYF TGTGCCAGCACCCTTCATGTCGGCAGCTCCTACGAGCAGTACTTC
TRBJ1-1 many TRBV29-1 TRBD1 CSGRTGTTEAFF TGCAGCGGGCGGACAGGGACAACTGAAGCTTTCTTT
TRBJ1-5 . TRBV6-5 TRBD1 CASSYTHGQGVSQPQHF TGTGCCAGCAGTTACACCCACGGACAGGGGGTCTCTCAGCCCCAGCATTTT
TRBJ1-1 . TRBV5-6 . CASSPGARGNEAFF TGTGCCAGCAGCCCGGGGGCGAGGGGAAATGAAGCTTTCTTT
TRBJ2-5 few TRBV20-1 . CSARERRGLKETQYF TGCAGTGCTAGAGAAAGACGAGGTCTCAAAGAGACCCAGTACTTC
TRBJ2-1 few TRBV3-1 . CASSHSSGEQFF TGTGCCAGCAGCCATAGCTCAGGCGAGCAGTTCTTC
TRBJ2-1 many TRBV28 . CASSFPAISYNEQFF TGTGCCAGCAGTTTCCCCGCCATCTCCTACAATGAGCAGTTCTTC
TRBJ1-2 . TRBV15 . CATSRVAAGYGYTF TGTGCCACCAGCAGAGTGGCGGCGGGCTATGGCTACACCTTC
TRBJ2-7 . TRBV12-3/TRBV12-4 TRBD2 CATARGRDSYEQYF TGTGCCACCGCCCGCGGGAGGGACTCCTACGAGCAGTACTTC
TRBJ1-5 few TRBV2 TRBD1 CASSAPTGGNQPQHF TGTGCCAGCAGTGCGCCCACAGGGGGCAATCAGCCCCAGCATTTT
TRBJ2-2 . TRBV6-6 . CASSYSVSNTGELFF TGTGCCAGCAGTTACTCGGTCAGCAACACCGGGGAGCTGTTTTTT
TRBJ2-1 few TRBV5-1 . CASSLGAGPNEQFF TGCGCCAGCAGCTTGGGGGCAGGCCCCAATGAGCAGTTCTTC
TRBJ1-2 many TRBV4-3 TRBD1 CASSQDSGQRYSYTF TGCGCCAGCAGCCAAGATTCGGGACAGCGATATAGCTACACCTTC
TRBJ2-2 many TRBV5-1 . CASSSNQGKAGELFF TGCGCCAGCAGTTCGAATCAGGGGAAGGCCGGGGAGCTGTTTTTT
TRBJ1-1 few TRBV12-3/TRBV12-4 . CATTMGYATEAFF TGTGCCACTACTATGGGCTATGCCACTGAAGCTTTCTTT
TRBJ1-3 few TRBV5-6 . CVSSLGAFSKGNTIYF TGTGTCAGCAGCTTGGGGGCCTTTTCCAAGGGAAACACCATATATTTT
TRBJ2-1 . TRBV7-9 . CASSFTQNNEQFF TGTGCCAGCAGCTTTACTCAGAACAATGAGCAGTTCTTC
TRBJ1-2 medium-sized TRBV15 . CATSEGRQNGYTF TGTGCCACCAGCGAGGGACGTCAGAATGGCTACACCTTC
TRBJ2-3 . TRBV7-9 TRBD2 CASTPTSGDGTQYF TGTGCCAGCACCCCGACTAGCGGGGACGGTACGCAGTATTTT
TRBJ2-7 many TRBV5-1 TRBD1 CASRPGQGNYEQYF TGCGCCAGCAGACCCGGACAGGGAAACTACGAGCAGTACTTC
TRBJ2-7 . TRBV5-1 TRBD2 CASSNPGLAGREQYF TGCGCCAGCAGCAACCCGGGACTAGCGGGACGCGAGCAGTACTTC
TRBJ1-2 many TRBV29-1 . CSVEGTGRDYTF TGCAGCGTTGAGGGGACCGGACGGGACTACACCTTC
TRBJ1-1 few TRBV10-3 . CAISELRLNTEAFF TGTGCCATCAGTGAGCTACGGTTGAACACTGAAGCTTTCTTT
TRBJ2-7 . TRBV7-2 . CASSYLGAYEQYF TGTGCCAGCAGCTACCTTGGGGCCTACGAGCAGTACTTC
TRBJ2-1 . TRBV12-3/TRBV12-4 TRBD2 CASSPLRLAGALGEQFF TGTGCCAGCAGTCCCCTACGACTAGCGGGGGCCTTAGGGGAGCAGTTCTTC
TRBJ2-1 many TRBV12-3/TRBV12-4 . CASSADRVEQFF TGTGCCAGCAGCGCCGACAGAGTCGAGCAGTTCTTC
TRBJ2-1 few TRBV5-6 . CASSFYLSYNEQFF TGTGCCAGCAGCTTCTACCTCTCCTACAATGAGCAGTTCTTC
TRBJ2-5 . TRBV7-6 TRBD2 CASSLGLAGNQETQYF TGTGCCAGCAGCTTAGGCCTAGCGGGGAACCAAGAGACCCAGTACTTC
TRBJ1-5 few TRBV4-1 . CASSQVLQPQHF TGCGCCAGCAGCCAAGTTCTCCAGCCCCAGCATTTT
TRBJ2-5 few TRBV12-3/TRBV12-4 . CASSPTASPLQTQYF TGTGCCAGCAGTCCCACAGCCAGCCCCTTACAGACCCAGTACTTC
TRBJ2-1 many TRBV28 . CASSLSWDTPSSYNEQFF TGTGCCAGCAGTTTATCCTGGGACACCCCGAGCTCCTACAATGAGCAGTTCTTC
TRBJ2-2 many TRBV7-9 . CASSFANTGELFF TGTGCCAGCAGCTTCGCGAACACCGGGGAGCTGTTTTTT
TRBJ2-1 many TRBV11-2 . CASSSGRGGHNEQFF TGTGCCAGCAGCTCCGGTAGGGGGGGCCACAATGAGCAGTTCTTC
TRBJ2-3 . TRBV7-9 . CASSSSASVYTQYF TGTGCCAGCAGCTCGTCAGCAAGCGTATATACGCAGTATTTT
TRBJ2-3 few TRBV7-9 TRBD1 CASSIRTGGGTDTQYF TGTGCCAGCAGCATAAGGACAGGGGGAGGAACAGATACGCAGTATTTT
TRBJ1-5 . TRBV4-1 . CASSQDLGYNQPQHF TGCGCCAGCAGCCAAGACTTGGGTTACAATCAGCCCCAGCATTTT
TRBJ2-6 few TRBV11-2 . CASRPTGGVYSGANVLTF TGTGCCAGCAGGCCTACGGGCGGGGTTTACTCTGGGGCCAACGTCCTGACTTTC
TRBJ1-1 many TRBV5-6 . CASSFMSANTEAFF TGTGCCAGCAGCTTTATGTCCGCGAACACTGAAGCTTTCTTT
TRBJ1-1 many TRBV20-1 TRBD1 CSAKQGKNTEAFF TGCAGTGCTAAACAGGGGAAGAACACTGAAGCTTTCTTT
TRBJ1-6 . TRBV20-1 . CSAAGGGTSPLHF TGCAGTGCTGCGGGGGGGGGAACTTCACCCCTCCACTTT
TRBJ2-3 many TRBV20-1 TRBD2 CSVAGGPTSTDTQYF TGCAGTGTAGCGGGGGGGCCCACTAGCACAGATACGCAGTATTTT
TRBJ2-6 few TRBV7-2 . CASSLVGLAGANVLTF TGTGCCAGCAGCTTAGTAGGGTTAGCGGGGGCCAACGTCCTGACTTTC
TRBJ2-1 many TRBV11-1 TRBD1 CASSRTGTDSYNEQFF TGTGCCAGCAGCCGTACCGGGACAGACTCCTACAATGAGCAGTTCTTC
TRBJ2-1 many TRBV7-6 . CASSSGEPSYNEQFF TGTGCCAGCAGTTCCGGGGAGCCCTCCTACAATGAGCAGTTCTTC
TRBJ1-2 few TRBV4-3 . CASSLARGAGYGYTF TGCGCCAGCAGCCTCGCCCGGGGGGCTGGCTATGGCTACACCTTC